The 30 T cell receptor beta chains below all came from one sample that was sequenced in a study of T cell responses to AZD1222 COVID-19 vaccine. The data were produced by immunoSEQ multiplex PCR, yet TCRdb's version contains in-frame clones alone and is incomplete. This sample yields about 140,000 clones, of which roughly 90% are seen a single time; roughly 3.1% belongs to the top ten. The sequenced sample was peripheral blood, obtained on day 0 of AZD1222 vaccination. Every receptor here comes from an adult in good health.

The chain combines TRBV5-1 with TRBJ2-2; no clear D. Germline CDR1 and CDR2: SGHRS and YFSETQ. With 0 bases removed from V and 4 bases from J, the gap between germline ends came to 1 base. The CDR3 runs 12 residues. The DNA of the CDR3 is TGCGCCAGCAGCTTGGCCACCGGGGAGCTGTTTTTT. Encoded protein: CASSLATGELFF.

This chain connects TRBV28 to TRBJ2-3; possibly TRBD2 for D (5 bases). There are 14 residues in the CDR3. Germline assignment: CDR1 MDHEN and CDR2 SYDVKM. Trimming took off 5 bases at V and 3 bases at J, with 12 bases between the two ends. In DNA, the CDR3 is TGTGCCAGCAGTGCAATCACTAGGACAGATACGCAGTATTTT. This codes for CASSAITRTDTQYF.

The chain uses TRBV24-1 and TRBJ2-1, with unresolved D. Germline V gives CDR1 KGHDR, CDR2 SFDVKD. The CDR3 has 13 residues. V was clipped by 7 bases and J by 8 bases, with 14 bases between them. The CDR3 DNA reads as TGTGCCACCAGGGACCCGGGTGTGTATGAGCAGTTCTTC. Translation: CATRDPGVYEQFF.

CDR3 amino acids: CASSLLSGWGYTF. The CDR3 nucleotides read TGTGCCAGCAGTTTATTGTCCGGTTGGGGCTACACCTTC. The chain combines TRBV27 with TRBJ1-2; D gene uncertain. CDR1 is MNHEY, CDR2 SMNVEV, per germline (reference sequence). The CDR3 covers 13 residues. V was clipped by 1 base and J by 8 bases, with 11 bases between them.

The V and J genes are TRBV4-3 and TRBJ1-2; D gene uncertain. V lost 0 bases and J 5 bases, leaving 25 bases between the germline ends. There are 19 residues in the CDR3. Germline V lookup: CDR1 LGHNA, CDR2 YSLEER. This CDR3 is CASSQDPRAVPGFQYGYTF. Written as DNA, the CDR3 is TGCGCCAGCAGCCAAGATCCCCGCGCCGTGCCCGGGTTTCAGTATGGCTACACCTTC.

This clone was found once. V is TRBV30 and J is TRBJ2-2; D gene uncertain. Germline values: CDR1 GTSNPN, CDR2 SVGIG (reference sequence). Deletions cut 0 bases from V and 0 bases from J, with 5 bases between. The CDR3 is 14 amino acids. The CDR3 nucleotides read TGTGCCTGGAGTGTACTGGCGAACACCGGGGAGCTGTTTTTT. It codes for CAWSVLANTGELFF.

CDR3 nucleotides: TGTGCCAGCAGTTTAGCGGGAGGGCCTCTATTCTACGAGCAGTACTTC. Translated: CASSLAGGPLFYEQYF. V is TRBV28 and J is TRBJ2-7; 9 nucleotides match TRBD2. This CDR3 is 16 amino acids long. CDR1 is MDHEN, CDR2 SYDVKM, per germline. The V segment lost 2 bases and the J segment 3 bases; nucleotides outside the gene matches: 8.

The chain is built from TRBV6-5 and TRBJ2-1, with 10 bases fitting TRBD2. V gave up 10 bases and J gave up 8 bases; unmatched junction bases: 14. Germline values: CDR1 MNHEY, CDR2 SVGAGI. This CDR3 is 15 amino acids long. The CDR3: CATFFPSGRDHEQFF. The CDR3 DNA follows: TGTGCCACCTTCTTCCCCAGCGGGAGGGACCATGAGCAGTTCTTC.

This chain joins TRBV7-9 and TRBJ1-5, with D maybe TRBD1 (5 bases). Germline V gene lookup returns CDR1 SEHNR and CDR2 FQNEAQ (reference sequence). The CDR3 contains 15 residues. V was shortened by 5 bases and J by 0 bases, with 11 bases between the two germline ends. The chain's CDR3 is CASSRGGDSNQPQHF. The CDR3 DNA reads as TGTGCCAGCAGCCGGGGCGGAGATAGCAATCAGCCCCAGCATTTT. The full variable domain, rest sourced from reference TRBV7-9 and TRBJ1-5, is DTGVSQNPRHKITKRGQNVTFRCDPISEHNRLYWYRQTLGQGPEFLTYFQNEAQLEKSRLLSDRFSAERPKGSFSTLEIQRTEQGDSAMYLCASSRGGDSNQPQHFGDGTRLSIL.

The V gene is TRBV10-1, the J gene TRBJ1-5, with no clear D. The CDR3 runs 14 residues. Deletions cut 0 bases from V and 6 bases from J, with 9 bases between. CDR1 and CDR2 (germline): WNHNN, SYGVQD (reference sequence). The DNA for the CDR3 is TGCGCCAGCAGTGAGTCGGGATCAGGTCAGCCCCAGCATTTT. Protein sequence: CASSESGSGQPQHF.

The CDR3 DNA reads as TGTGCCATCCGGGAGGGCAATGAGCAGTTCTTC. Amino acids: CAIREGNEQFF. V usage is TRBV10-3 and J usage is TRBJ2-1; 8 bases align to TRBD2. This CDR3 comprises 11 residues. With V trimmed by 8 bases and J by 6 bases, 0 bases remained unmatched. Germline values: CDR1 ENHRY, CDR2 SYGVKD.

The CDR3, as DNA: TGTGCCAGCAGCTTAGGGACAGGGACAGATACGCAGTATTTT. Translation: CASSLGTGTDTQYF. The gene calls are TRBV11-2 and TRBJ2-3, with TRBD1 identical over 8 bases. Losses at the gene ends were 1 base for V and 3 bases for J; bases not matched to a gene: 0. The V gene's germline CDR1 is SGHAT and CDR2 FQNNGV. CDR3 length equals 14 residues.

J is TRBJ2-3 and V is TRBV5-4; no clear D gene. The CDR3 is made up of 12 amino acids. In germline, CDR1 is SGHNT, CDR2 YYREEE (reference sequence). V was cut by 0 bases and J by 6 bases, with 5 bases left in between. The CDR3 DNA follows: TGTGCCAGCAGCTTGGTGAGGGATACGCAGTATTTT. As protein: CASSLVRDTQYF.

The chain is built from TRBV19 and TRBJ1-1; no clear D. CDR1 is LNHDA and CDR2 is SQIVND in the germline V gene (reference sequence). The ends were cut back, 3 bases at V and 5 bases at J, with 13 bases in the middle. CDR3 length equals 14 residues. In DNA, the CDR3 is TGTGCCAGTAGTATGAGCGACACCTGGACTGAAGCTTTCTTT. It encodes CASSMSDTWTEAFF.

The gene calls are TRBV6-4 and TRBJ2-1, with D tentatively TRBD2 (6 bases). Per the germline V gene, CDR1 is MRHNA and CDR2 is SNTAGT. The germline V and J ends were trimmed by 2 bases and 2 bases, with 13 bases remaining between them. The CDR3 sequence is 16 residues long. CDR3 nucleotides: TGTGCCAGCAGTGACCCCCCCACGGGAGCCTACAATGAGCAGTTCTTC. Amino acids: CASSDPPTGAYNEQFF.

The chain recombines TRBV19 with TRBJ1-6; 7 bases fit TRBD1. V lost 3 bases and J lost 8; bases outside the gene matches: 7. There are 15 residues in the CDR3. In germline, CDR1 is LNHDA, CDR2 SQIVND (reference sequence). The CDR3 DNA reads as TGTGCCAGTAGTATGGCCCAGGGGGGAGATTCACCCCTCCACTTT. Amino acid sequence: CASSMAQGGDSPLHF.

This sequence joins TRBV5-6 and TRBJ1-4, with TRBD1 matching 8 bases. The CDR3 extends over 17 amino acids. Germline V gives CDR1 SGHDT, CDR2 YYEEEE. J lost 3 bases, V lost 2 bases, and 9 bases had no gene match. The CDR3 coding sequence is TGTGCCAGCAGCTTCAGGCAGGGGGCTATGGCTAATGAAAAACTGTTTTTT. Protein: CASSFRQGAMANEKLFF. Filled out from reference TRBV5-6 and TRBJ1-4, the complete variable domain reads DAGVTQSPTHLIKTRGQQVTLRCSPKSGHDTVSWYQQALGQGPQFIFQYYEEEERQRGNFPDRFSGHQFPNYSSELNVNALLLGDSALYLCASSFRQGAMANEKLFFGSGTQLSVL.

V and J are TRBV5-4 and TRBJ1-1; D uncertain. With 0 bases removed from V and 1 base from J, the gap between germline ends came to 4 bases. The CDR3 has 13 amino acids. The germline V gene has CDR1 SGHNT and CDR2 YYREEE (reference sequence). CDR3 loop: CASSLAPNTEAFF. The CDR3 bases are TGTGCCAGCAGCTTGGCACCGAACACTGAAGCTTTCTTT. Full variable domain (remainder filled in from reference TRBV5-4 and TRBJ1-1): ETGVTQSPTHLIKTRGQQVTLRCSSQSGHNTVSWYQQALGQGPQFIFQYYREEENGRGNFPPRFSGLQFPNYSSELNVNALELDDSALYLCASSLAPNTEAFFGQGTRLTVV.

V and J are TRBV6-5 and TRBJ1-5; D perhaps matches TRBD1 (5 bases). V was shortened by 5 bases and J by 11 bases, with 22 bases between the two germline ends. The germline CDR1 and CDR2 sequences are MNHEY and SVGAGI. This CDR3 comprises 15 residues. For the CDR3, the DNA is TGTGCCAGCAGTCCCCATGACGGGACGGCGCCGACCCAGCATTTT. As protein: CASSPHDGTAPTQHF.

Here the CDR3 DNA reads TGTGCCAGCAGGTACAGGGGTTCCGGGGAGCTGTTTTTT. Protein product: CASRYRGSGELFF. The chain combines TRBV6-5 with TRBJ2-2; TRBD1 aligns across 7 bases. The V gene's germline CDR1 is MNHEY and CDR2 SVGAGI. The CDR3 is 13 amino acids. The J segment lost 6 bases and the V segment lost 6 bases, leaving 4 bases of the junction unmatched.

V gene TRBV7-2 combines with J gene TRBJ2-7; D not resolved. V lost 5 bases to trimming and J lost 2 bases, with 10 bases between them. The CDR3 sequence is 13 residues long. Germline CDR1 SGHTA, CDR2 FQGNSA. CDR3 in amino acids: CASSPRVTYEQYF. The CDR3 DNA sequence: TGTGCCAGCAGCCCCCGAGTGACCTACGAGCAGTACTTC.

The table lists this clone with a count of one. The chain couples TRBV30 to TRBJ2-1, with D tentatively TRBD2 (5 bases). Germline V CDR1 and CDR2: GTSNPN, SVGIG (reference sequence). The CDR3 consists of 14 residues. V was clipped by 0 bases and J by 3 bases, with 9 bases between them. The CDR3 nucleotides are TGTGCCTGGAGTGTATGGAGCGGCTACAATGAGCAGTTCTTC. Its translation: CAWSVWSGYNEQFF.

The rearrangement uses TRBV6-5 and TRBJ2-7; tentative D call: TRBD2 (5 bases). Trimming removed 8 bases from V and 2 bases from J, with 10 bases in between. The CDR3 is 12 residues long. Germline CDR1 MNHEY, CDR2 SVGAGI. This CDR3 reads CASEGSTYEQYF. Written as DNA, the CDR3 is TGTGCCAGCGAGGGCAGTACCTACGAGCAGTACTTC.

This chain joins TRBV28 and TRBJ1-1; D gene ambiguous. The ends were cut back, 4 bases at V and 11 bases at J, with 17 bases in the middle. The CDR3 runs to 13 residues. Germline CDR1 is MDHEN and CDR2 is SYDVKM. CDR3 DNA sequence: TGTGCCAGCAGTTCCCCCCGCCCCAGTGAGGCTTTCTTT. Translated, it gives CASSSPRPSEAFF. Full variable domain (missing parts from reference TRBV28 and TRBJ1-1): DVKVTQSSRYLVKRTGEKVFLECVQDMDHENMFWYRQDPGLGLRLIYFSYDVKMKEKGDIPEGYSVSREKKERFSLILESASTNQTSMYLCASSSPRPSEAFFGQGTRLTVV.

V is TRBV28 and J is TRBJ1-5; 9 nucleotides align to TRBD1. Germline-derived CDR1 and CDR2 are MDHEN and SYDVKM. The CDR3 runs 16 residues. Trimming took 4 bases from V and 6 from J; bases not matched to a gene: 10. The CDR3 coding sequence is TGTGCCAGCAGTTCCCGGACAGGGGCGATCAGTCAGCCCCAGCATTTT. It is translated as CASSSRTGAISQPQHF.

This clone showed up just once. The chain recombines TRBV6-5 with TRBJ2-7, with 8 bases identical to TRBD1. This CDR3 has 12 amino acids. V was clipped by 6 bases and J by 13 bases; unmatched bases: 11. The germline gives CDR1 MNHEY, CDR2 SVGAGI. CDR3 amino acids: CASSPMRDRLYF. CDR3 nucleotide sequence: TGTGCCAGCAGCCCCATGCGGGACAGGCTATACTTC.

The J gene is TRBJ2-3, the V gene TRBV11-2; D not certain. Trimming took off 1 base at V and 1 base at J, with 9 bases between the two ends. The CDR3 is made up of 15 amino acids. Germline V gives CDR1 SGHAT, CDR2 FQNNGV. CDR3 sequence: CASSLAGRGTDTQYF. The CDR3 coding sequence is TGTGCCAGCAGCTTAGCAGGAAGGGGCACAGATACGCAGTATTTT. Variable domain in full (rest from reference TRBV11-2 and TRBJ2-3): EAGVAQSPRYKIIEKRQSVAFWCNPISGHATLYWYQQILGQGPKLLIQFQNNGVVDDSQLPKDRFSAERLKGVDSTLKIQPAKLEDSAVYLCASSLAGRGTDTQYFGPGTRLTVL.

The J gene is TRBJ2-7, the V gene TRBV28, with D perhaps TRBD2 (5 bases). The germline V and J ends were trimmed by 2 bases and 5 bases, with 10 bases remaining between them. Germline values: CDR1 MDHEN, CDR2 SYDVKM. The CDR3 is 13 residues long. The DNA of the CDR3 is TGTGCCAGCAGTTTAATTAGCGCCGACGAGCAGTACTTC. Its translation: CASSLISADEQYF.

The V call is TRBV5-1, the J call TRBJ1-6; D is undetermined. Germline lookup yields CDR1 SGHRS and CDR2 YFSETQ. Trimming stripped 2 bases from V and 6 bases from J, with 6 bases between. The CDR3 runs 13 residues. CDR3 sequence reads: CASSFELNSPLHF. As DNA, the CDR3 is TGCGCCAGCAGCTTCGAGCTTAATTCACCCCTCCACTTT.

This clone was found once. In DNA form, the CDR3 reads TGCAGCGTTGAGACGGGACAGACCTCATACGAGCAGTACTTC. It codes for CSVETGQTSYEQYF. This rearrangement joins TRBV29-1 to TRBJ2-7; 7 bases agree with TRBD1. Germline lookup yields CDR1 SQVTM and CDR2 ANQGSEA. Trimming at V came to 3 bases and at J to 4 bases, leaving 9 bases not matched to a gene. This CDR3 is 14 amino acids long.